Sequencing of this T cell receptor beta chain was carried out in a study of cytomegalovirus exposure and HLA in healthy donors. The junction had 2 bases not matched to a gene; V was cut back by 4 bases and J by 1 base. Germline lookup yields CDR1 MGHDK and CDR2 SYGVNS. The CDR3 length is 14 residues. Note on this clone: Antigen specificity is unknown.

Sampled while nominally healthy, donors likely had unrecorded immune exposures. General study findings and limits: Among the sequence variants, a highly shared cluster was likely an artifact of sequencing. Association of a missense DCLRE1C variant with TCR beta V- and J-gene trimming was reported in a later analysis. The productive fraction for most TCR beta V segments was about 87% or about 30% in an earlier analysis.

The PCR was carried out with 60 Vbeta primers and 13 Jbeta primers. Some clones are missing from TCRdb's copy, which holds only in-frame ones; the method was immunoSEQ multiplex PCR. The data include about 67,000 clones; the top ten clones carry less than 2%. This chain connects TRBV25-1 to TRBJ1-1, with 8 bases aligning to TRBD1. The sequenced material came from PBMCs. The receptor was isolated from a woman in her 30s in good health and CMV-seronegative. CDR3 DNA sequence: TGTGCCAGCAGTGTTGACAGGGGGAACACTGAAGCTTTCTTT. It yields the protein CASSVDRGNTEAFF. Looking up the rest from reference TRBV25-1 and TRBJ1-1 gives the full variable domain: EADIYQTPRYLVIGTGKKITLECSQTMGHDKMYWYQQDPGMELHLIHYSYGVNSTEKGDLSSESTVSRIRTEHFPLTLESARPSHTSQYLCASSVDRGNTEAFFGQGTRLTVV.